Detailed here is one T cell receptor beta chain. TCRdb recomputed calls from the PCR reads with MiXCR, one row per CDR3 protein. Here the sample spans over 8,500 distinct CDR3 sequences, about 61% being singletons. The data originate from a study of CD4 and CD8 cells across lung adenocarcinoma regions. Germline V gene lookup returns CDR1 DFQATT and CDR2 SNEGSKA (reference sequence). The CDR3 spans 15 residues. Samples came from patients with localized non-small cell lung adenocarcinoma. The receptor comes from a male donor with lung adenocarcinoma. The CD4 and CD8 labels of this study may be unreliable. The sample consisted of CD8+ T cells from the margin of a lung tumor. The genes are TRBV20-1 and TRBJ2-5; 12 bases match TRBD2. The J call may be in error: the DNA end matches TRBJ2-1 better. The CDR3 coding sequence is TGCAGTGCTAGACCCTGGACTAGCGGGAACAATGAGCAGTTCTTC. Translated, it gives CSARPWTSGNNEQFF.